The TCR beta chain described here comes from a study of T-cell memory formation after mild COVID-19. Study-level information: Across donors, TCR clusters were largely donor specific. Points from the study as a whole: Detection of some responders pre-infection suggested pre-existing cross-reactive memory T cells participated. Mainly in CM and EM were contracting CD4+ clones; CD8+ were in EMRA.

Points on this clonotype: Its antigen is as yet unknown.

TCRdb fed the 5' RACE reads into MiXCR, producing one record per CDR3 protein. The data show fewer than 250,000 distinct CDR3 sequences, about 10% seen once. The V end was cut by 6 bases, the J end by 5 bases, with 16 bases between. The length of the CDR3 is 14 residues. Per the germline V gene, CDR1 is SGHTA and CDR2 is FQGNSA. V gene TRBV7-2 combines with J gene TRBJ1-1; D gene unclear. This clonotype was obtained from a man aged 18 to 29 who had mild COVID-19 (a few samples of this study predate the infection). Cell type and time point are not known. Source material: PBMCs or a T cell subset sorted from them (not recorded which). CDR3 coding DNA: TGTGCCAGCAGAGTCGCTCCACCGGGGACTGAAGCTTTCTTT. This sequence encodes CASRVAPPGTEAFF. Drawing the rest from reference TRBV7-2 and TRBJ1-1, the complete variable domain is GAGVSQSPSNKVTEKGKDVELRCDPISGHTALYWYRQSLGQGLEFLIYFQGNSAPDKSGLPSDRFSAERTGGSVSTLTIQRTQQEDSAVYLCASRVAPPGTEAFFGQGTRLTVV.